This T cell receptor beta chain was recorded in a study of blood T cell repertoires in COVID-19. The CDR3 is 16 residues long. CDR1 and CDR2 (germline): LGHDT, YNNKEL (reference sequence). Trimming shortened V by 4 bases and J by 1 base, and 11 bases separated the two germline ends. Here immunoSEQ multiplex PCR was the method, and the copy in TCRdb shows in-frame clones only, minus some. Here the sample spans some 37,000 clones, 90% being singletons. This sequence originates from a human donor in a cohort sampled during active COVID-19. The chain has TRBV3-1 (or the pseudogene TRBV3-2) and TRBJ1-6; D may be TRBD1 (5 bases). The sample was peripheral blood. In DNA form, the CDR3 reads TGTGCCAGCAGCCCAGTCCCAGGGTCCTATAATTCACCCCTCCACTTT. Translating it yields CASSPVPGSYNSPLHF.